The entry that follows covers one T cell receptor beta chain sequence. Its binding antigen is unknown. No clone much larger than this one lies a single base away; base qualities are absent. The data are from a study of control samples from healthy donors and cancer patients (dated by TCRdb to the early 2020s). Receptors were amplified or captured by the immunoSEQ multiplex PCR assay. TCRdb limited this immuneACCESS table to in-frame rearrangements with V and J called. A share of clones is missing; checked studies link under half to unresolved V genes, and the rest is unexplained. The sample includes around 58,000 clones, with roughly 88% observed a single time. The leading ten clones occupy 3% to 4% of the sample. V drops 0 bases and J drops 1 base, leaving 6 bases in between. From the cysteine up to the phenylalanine, the CDR3 has a length of 14 residues. Here the CDR3 DNA is all that survives: 42 bases in frame from base 1. CDR1 and CDR2, per the germline V gene, are SGHVS and FQNEAQ.

The chain is encoded by TRBV7-8 joined to TRBJ2-5; the D gene cannot be resolved reliably. Sequencing used blood. The TCR was taken from a man aged 50 to 59 in good health. The CDR3 reads CASSLAAAQETQYF. The DNA sequence is given as TGTGCCAGCAGCTTAGCGGCAGCCCAAGAGACCCAGTACTTC.